This paragraph covers one T cell receptor (beta chain) sequence. This receptor's antigen is unknown. A read error may account for a junction end that differs from germline. Profiling of TCR beta VDJ combinations and CDR3 sequences used genomic DNA as the template. An Illumina HiSeq 2000 was used for TCR repertoire sequencing. The authors' analysis ran thus. TRBV/TRBJ rearrangement plots, CDR3 size and DJ length profiles, and Simpson's diversity index were used to evaluate the repertoires. The immunodominant clone was defined as the most abundant DNA sequence in deep sequencing data. CDR3 amino acid sequences were screened for sharing across subjects and compared with published repertoires and the VDJdb database. TCRdb itself trimmed the public reads at Q25 with fastp, ran MiXCR and retained productive beta chains. CDR3 protein duplicates are merged, each entry listing the most common genes and DNA. The V and J calls follow TCRdb's processing rather than the paper's. In this sample the table shows around 250,000 distinct CDR3 sequences, 82% of which occur a single time. Jointly, the top ten make up roughly two fifths of the sample.

Expansion of CD8+CD57+ cells had been shown by flow cytometry in the patients chosen for sequencing. Every patient had a diagnosis of severe acquired aplastic anemia based on International Study of Aplastic Anemia and Agranulocytosis and Camitta criteria. No therapy had been received by the patients at the time of blood sampling. In the study, sorted CD4+ and CD8+ blood T cells from patients with severe aplastic anemia and from healthy subjects underwent deep sequencing of TCR repertoires. Patients were enrolled under clinicaltrials.gov protocols 00001620, 01623167, 00001397, 00071045, 00081523 and 00961064 in the USA. Ficoll-Paque density gradient centrifugation was used to isolate peripheral blood mononuclear cells. CD4+ and CD8+ T cells were sorted by FACS or magnetic beads before DNA extraction. The data originate from a study of CD8+CD57+ T cells in acquired aplastic anemia (dated by TCRdb to between 2018 and 2020). Some background on the complete study: On average, sorted CD4+ and CD8+ cells yielded around 3.4 ug of extracted DNA, with a range of about 0.17 to 27.4 ug. CD8+CD57+ expansion was defined as a frequency above the mean frequency observed in healthy subjects. Study-level results and caveats: Roughly 29 CD8+ CDR3 sequences were shared between patients and controls but appeared highly expressed in patients and within their immunodominant clones. No significant difference in CD8+ Simpson's diversity was found between patients and healthy controls (P=0.060).

Sample: sorted CD4+, CD8+, or CD8+CD57+ T cells (not recorded which) from PBMCs. The TCR sequence derives from a human donor with aplastic anemia.

The CDR3 loop reads CASSSDRGNSALHF. The sequenced DNA is TGTGCCAGCAGCTCAGACAGGGGCAATTCAGCCCTCCACTTC. The chain employs TRBV7-6 and TRBJ2-7, and 8 junctional nucleotides match TRBD1. CDR1 SGHVS and CDR2 FNYEAQ are derived from the germline V gene. Inclusive of the bounding cysteine and phenylalanine, the CDR3 is 14 residues long. CDR3 DNA is the only sequence kept; it has 42 bases, read in frame from the first base.